This paragraph reports one T cell receptor (beta chain). Clones were sequenced by immunoSEQ multiplex PCR, and TCRdb holds only the in-frame ones, with some missing. This table holds 70,000 to 100,000 clones, 88% found once. This record comes from a study of blood T cell repertoires in COVID-19. For the study at large: Material from acute and convalescent COVID-19 was sourced from the United States, Italy and Spain. In each case, the material was cDNA or gDNA derived from T cells, B-cell-depleted T cells, or PBMCs.

The CDR3 runs 16 residues. Germline loops: CDR1 LGHNA, CDR2 YSLEER. V was pared by 0 bases and J by 0 bases, with 9 bases between. Sequenced input: peripheral blood. The sequence was collected from a woman of 80 years or more with active COVID-19. The rearrangement joins TRBV4-3 to TRBJ1-5; no clear D. The DNA for the CDR3 is TGCGCCAGCAGCCAAGATTGGAGATATAGCAATCAGCCCCAGCATTTT. This gives the protein CASSQDWRYSNQPQHF.